The entry that follows covers one TCR beta chain sequence. The sample originates from a study of technical replicates of blood from a handful of donors. V shed 0 bases and J 7 bases; nucleotides not matched to a gene: 9. Germline lookup yields CDR1 SGHTA and CDR2 FQGNSA. The CDR3 length is 16 residues. TCRdb's table, derived via immunoSEQ multiplex PCR, lists solely in-frame clones and lacks some. The sample consists of approximately 73,000 clones, roughly 96% of them appearing once. The TCR comes from a human donor in good health. V gene TRBV7-2 combines with J gene TRBJ2-1; TRBD2 matches at 7 bases. Sequences were obtained from T cells isolated from PBMCs. The CDR3 is CASSLARTSVINEQFF. The CDR3 DNA sequence: TGTGCCAGCAGCTTAGCCAGGACTAGTGTTATTAATGAGCAGTTCTTC.